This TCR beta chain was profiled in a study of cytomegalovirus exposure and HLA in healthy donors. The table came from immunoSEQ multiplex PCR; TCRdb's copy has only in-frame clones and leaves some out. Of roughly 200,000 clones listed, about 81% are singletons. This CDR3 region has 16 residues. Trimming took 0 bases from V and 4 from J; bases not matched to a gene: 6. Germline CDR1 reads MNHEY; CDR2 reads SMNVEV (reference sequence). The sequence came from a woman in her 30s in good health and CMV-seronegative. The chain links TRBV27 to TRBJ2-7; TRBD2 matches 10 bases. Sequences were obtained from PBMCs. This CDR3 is CASSLSSSGRGYEQYF. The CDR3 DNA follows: TGTGCCAGCAGTTTATCTTCCAGCGGGAGGGGGTACGAGCAGTACTTC.